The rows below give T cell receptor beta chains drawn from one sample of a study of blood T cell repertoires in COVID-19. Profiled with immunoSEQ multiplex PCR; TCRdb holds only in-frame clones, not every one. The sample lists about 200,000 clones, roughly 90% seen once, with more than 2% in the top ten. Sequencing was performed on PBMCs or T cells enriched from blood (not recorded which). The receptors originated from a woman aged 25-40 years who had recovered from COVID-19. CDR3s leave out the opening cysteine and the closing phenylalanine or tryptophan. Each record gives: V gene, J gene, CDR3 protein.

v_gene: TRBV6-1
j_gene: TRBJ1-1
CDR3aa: ASSESRRAQGAF

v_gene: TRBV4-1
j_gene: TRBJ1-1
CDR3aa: ASSLGGDRMNTEAF

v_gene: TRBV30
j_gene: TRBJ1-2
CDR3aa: AWSVRGLTGGYT

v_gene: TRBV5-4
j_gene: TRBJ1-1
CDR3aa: ASSLGGANTEAF

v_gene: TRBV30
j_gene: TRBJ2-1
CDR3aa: AWKASIHNEQF

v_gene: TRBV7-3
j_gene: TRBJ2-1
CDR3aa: ASSLTGEIAGNNEQF

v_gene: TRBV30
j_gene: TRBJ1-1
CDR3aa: AWRRTAGAF

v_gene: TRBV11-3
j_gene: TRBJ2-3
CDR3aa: ASSSLAGTDTQY

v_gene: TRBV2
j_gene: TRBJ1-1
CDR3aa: ASRESGVGTEAF

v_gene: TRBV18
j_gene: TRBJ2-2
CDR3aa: ASSPPGGSGDTGELF

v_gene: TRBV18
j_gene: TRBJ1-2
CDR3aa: ASSPGDSYSSGYT

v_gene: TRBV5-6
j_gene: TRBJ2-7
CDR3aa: ASSLRGGYEQY

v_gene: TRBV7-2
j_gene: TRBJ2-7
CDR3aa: ASSFVAGGEQY

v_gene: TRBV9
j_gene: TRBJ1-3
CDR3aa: ASSSLLSSGNTIY

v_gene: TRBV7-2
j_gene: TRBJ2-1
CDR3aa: ASSFYGTSGVNEQF

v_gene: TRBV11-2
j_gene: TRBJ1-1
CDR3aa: ASSPNHREAF